The sequence of this TCR beta chain was determined in a study of radiation and T cells in renal cell carcinoma. Trimming shortened V by 7 bases and J by 0 bases, and 16 bases separated the two germline ends. This CDR3 region has 16 residues. Germline values: CDR1 MDHEN, CDR2 SYDVKM. Data came from immunoSEQ multiplex PCR; TCRdb stores just in-frame clones and leaves some out. Here the sample spans approximately 43,000 clones, about 82% being singletons. Time point of the sample: blood 4 weeks post-SBRT, at nephrectomy. Stated treatment: 15 Gy SBRT to primary tumor, nephrectomy 4 weeks later. Nephrectomy followed 15 Gy stereotactic body radiation by 4 weeks. After SBRT, blood was collected at 2 and 4 weeks, plus baseline. The patient's renal cell carcinoma had clear cell pathology.

This receptor was obtained from a woman aged 70-85 years with renal cell carcinoma. Sequencing used blood, obtained from a patient whose treatment included radiotherapy and nephrectomy. The chain couples TRBV28 to TRBJ1-5; no reliable D call. CDR3 loop: CASTNHGGYSNQPQHF. DNA for the CDR3: TGTGCCAGCACCAATCATGGTGGGTATAGCAATCAGCCCCAGCATTTT.